This T cell receptor beta chain was identified in a study of beta chain features in type 1 diabetes. The germline V gene encodes CDR1 LNHDA and CDR2 SQIVND (reference sequence). The germline V and J ends were trimmed by 7 bases and 4 bases, with 8 bases remaining between them. The CDR3 totals 12 residues. As regards this clone: The antigen is not known.

General study findings and limits: People with Type 1 diabetes carried modestly yet significantly shorter TCRB CDR3s in all four CD4+ subsets.

Sequenced material consisted of expressed TCRB transcripts (all of the isolated RNA was reverse transcribed). Libraries were prepared by immunoSEQ multiplex PCR; TCRdb keeps only in-frame clonotypes and omits some of them. Altogether around 240,000 clones are present, about 71% being singletons, with the ten largest covering 0.053%. The source of this sequence is a man aged 30-40 years in good health. The specimen was naive CD4+ T cells from blood. This chain connects TRBV19 to TRBJ2-1; no clear D. This CDR3 reads CASTGPYNEQFF. The CDR3, as DNA: TGTGCCAGTACAGGACCATACAATGAGCAGTTCTTC.